The present entry profiles one T cell receptor beta chain with its context. These data come from a study of blood T cell repertoires in COVID-19. Study-wide background: The samples span acute and convalescent COVID-19 from the United States, Italy and Spain. T cells, B-cell-depleted T cells, or PBMCs supplied cDNA or gDNA.

The CDR3 sequence is 13 residues long. V gave up 0 bases and J gave up 6 bases; unmatched junction bases: 2. Germline V gene lookup returns CDR1 SGDLS and CDR2 YYNGEE. In the source study's methods: Nucleated cell counts were estimated from reference gene primer amplification. Measured with immunoSEQ multiplex PCR; TCRdb has only the in-frame clones, and not every one. The V and J calls and clone size are taken from that table; D and trimming were inferred from the DNA. The table lists some 40,000 clones, 69% of them singletons, with 6.2% in the top ten. The clonotype originates from a man older than 75 with acute or convalescent COVID-19. The genes are TRBV9 and TRBJ1-2, with TRBD1 matching 7 bases. What was sequenced was peripheral blood. The CDR3: CASSVDRGNGYTF. The CDR3 DNA reads TGTGCCAGCAGCGTAGACAGGGGCAATGGCTACACCTTC.